This entry is about one T cell receptor (beta chain). Its antigen remains unknown. Germline V gene data show CDR1 as WNHNN and CDR2 as SYGVQD (reference sequence). The CDR3 has 17 residues. Unmatched junction bases numbered 4, after V lost 0 bases and J lost 6 bases. This sample is drawn from a study of OX40 agonist ivuxolimab in advanced cancers. Study findings and constraints: There was clonal expansion of CD4+ and CD8+ blood T cells by week 6 at 0.1 to 3.0 mg/kg.

This table comes from immunoSEQ multiplex PCR, and its TCRdb copy is limited to in-frame clones, with some not included. Here the sample spans about 90,000 clones, roughly 93% being singletons. The TCR comes from an adult with an advanced solid tumor such as melanoma, head and neck, liver or kidney cancer. The chain recombines TRBV10-1 with TRBJ2-2; 13 nucleotides align to TRBD2. The sequencing used CD4+ or CD8+ T cells sorted from blood, collected in a trial of the OX40 agonist ivuxolimab. CDR3 nucleotide sequence: TGCGCCAGCAGTGAGTCTGGACTAGCGGGAGTGGCCGGGGAGCTGTTTTTT. Translated, it gives CASSESGLAGVAGELFF.